This paragraph reports one TCR beta chain. In the absence of a count, this clone is rated medium-sized (0.01 to 0.1%) from its frequency. Its antigen remains undetermined. In total, fewer than 750 healthy bone marrow donors made up the cohort. At the time of sampling, every cohort member was nominally healthy, though immune exposures that went unrecorded were likely present. The donor tested CMV seronegative and was one of the 352 seronegative cohort members. Every donor gave a peripheral blood sample, and the peripheral blood mononuclear cells from that sample were used for TCR beta sequencing. The Qiagen DNeasy Blood Extraction Kit was used to extract genomic DNA from the blood cell samples. The sample comes from a study of cytomegalovirus exposure and HLA in healthy donors (TCRdb year 2017). Background on the whole study: An earlier analysis of roughly 570 of the donors reported approximately 260 Gb of sequence data and about 120 million unique TCR beta sequences obtained from approximately 180 million T cells. In the later analysis, no new phenotypic data were used to find candidate immune exposures; instead, reliance was placed on TCR beta sequences and their occurrence across donors. High-throughput TCR immunosequencing, statistical association of individual TCRs with disease status, and machine learning were combined to predict cytomegalovirus infection status. A later genetic analysis took genome-wide SNP genotypes for about three fifths of the 666 donors and used that subset as a discovery cohort. An earlier analysis of nearly 600 of the donors applied high-throughput TCR beta sequencing to assess whether each TCR beta V gene segment acted as functional or pseudogenic. Among about 370 genotyped donors of the cohort, an average of approximately 220,000 unique TCR beta nucleotide sequences was sequenced per donor, of which approximately 18% were non-productive. Four or five DR-DQ haplotypes were handled as single units for association and clustering because linkage in the cohort was strong. In addition to the first cohort of 666 subjects, a separate validation cohort of about 120 different subjects was used. A later analysis re-analyzed previously published TCR beta repertoires from 550 to 700 donors and added high-resolution HLA genotyping to study TCR occurrence patterns. Of the 398 genotyped donors, approximately 80% were placed in the genetic ancestry cluster associated with self-reported Caucasian donors. The study used immunosequencing to profile the T cell repertoires of approximately 690 subjects and linked those repertoires to cytomegalovirus serostatus. Typing coverage varied by locus: roughly 629-630 donors for A, B, C, DRB1 and DQB1; roughly 560 for DQA1; more than 600 for DPA1; under 490 for DPB1. Donor age, sex, ethnicity and CMV serostatus were compiled alongside the repertoire data. All discovery cohort repertoires had been generated on a single sequencing platform. Class I and class II HLA loci were covered by the typing at four-digit resolution. The study aimed to test whether cataloging public T cell receptors could reveal signatures of past pathogen exposure. Roughly 300 gigabases of sequencing data and around 85 million unique TCR sequences made up an early release that covered several hundred HLA-typed donors. Summary of the overall study and its limitations: Compared with the roughly 700-donor mean, donors in an Asian-associated ancestry cluster had fewer N-insertions in productive TCRs, according to a later genetic analysis. The earlier analysis of fewer than 750 of the donors excluded roughly 17 rarely observed V segments, including chromosome 9 orphons, because counts were too low. A later analysis associated 15,000 to 20,000 TCR beta sequences with specific HLA alleles at a false discovery rate of 0.05. The 87-base-pair reads could not distinguish some IMGT-functional V segments, including TRBV6-2 and TRBV6-3, so those segments were excluded. The study gave a list of some 150 TCR beta chains associated with cytomegalovirus. In a later analysis, HLA-associated TCR beta chains showed more clonal expansion and lower generation probabilities than non-associated chains that were equally common. Across donors, most TCR sequences were observed very rarely, whereas some public TCRs were present in many individuals. Linkage disequilibrium might explain the correlated functional status among segregating V segments, but an unknown experimental factor could not be ruled out. Because HLA typing was unavailable for some donors at each locus, only the typed subset was used in association tests. Several of the top co-occurrence clusters appeared to be linked to parvovirus B19, influenza, CMV and Epstein-Barr virus, according to a later analysis. Only TCR beta chains were sequenced in this cohort, and the absence of alpha or paired-chain data limited detectable features. Most CMV-associated TCR beta chains appeared to be HLA-restricted in a later analysis, and the HLA associations seemed to be driven largely by CMV exposure. In a later analysis, TCR association rates were found to vary across HLA loci, with the most associated TCRs seen for DRB1 alleles and the fewest for HLA-C alleles. In vitro tests confirmed that a few of the cytomegalovirus-associated TCR beta chains recognize cytomegalovirus antigens. A cluster of highly shared sequence variants was judged likely to be a technical artifact of the sequencing pipeline. Cytomegalovirus status was reported to be diagnosed by the classifier with high specificity and sensitivity in both the original and validation cohorts. A further reported finding was that TCR beta sequences accurately predicted the HLA-A and HLA-B alleles for most subjects in the first cohort. CMV serostatus was the only immune exposure information available for the cohort. In an earlier analysis of over 550 of the donors, most TCR beta V segments were observed in productive rearrangements about 87% or about 30% of the time, broadly matching IMGT annotations. Presence/absence analyses assumed roughly uniform sequencing depth across donors, an assumption that may not hold. When HLA alleles, especially DR and DQ, strongly co-occurred, attributing TCR associations to individual alleles was difficult. In a later genetic analysis, a missense DCLRE1C variant was associated with V-gene and J-gene trimming of TCR beta chains, and the association was replicated in an independent cohort. The authors suggested that the approach could potentially be generalized to other disease states and immunological phenotypes.

CDR1 and CDR2 are drawn from the germline V gene: SGDLS, YYNGEE. Relative to germline, V is missing 0 bases and J is missing 5 bases, with 5 bases of the junction outside any gene match. The CDR3 covers 15 residues, taking in both the cysteine and the phenylalanine. Only CDR3 DNA remains: 45 bases, in frame from the first base. Libraries were constructed by the immunoSEQ multiplex PCR assay. For the multiplex PCR, a mixture combining 60 forward primers for TCR Vbeta segments and 13 reverse primers for TCR Jbeta segments was used. A multiplex PCR assay on genomic DNA amplified the CDR3 region of rearranged TCR beta genes. The Illumina HiSeq System was used to sequence the amplified TCR beta libraries as 87-base-pair reads. Turning to the authors' computational methods: In a later analysis, around 80 million unique TCR beta chains were counted across the 666 repertoires, and roughly 11 million of these chains were shared by at least two donors. A nearest-neighbor algorithm error-corrected the raw reads and collapsed the reads into unique sequences, merging closely related sequences to remove PCR and sequencing errors. CDR3 sequences were aligned to IMGT reference sequences to assign V, D and J gene segments. Each retained sequence needed at least a six-nucleotide match to both a V gene segment and a J gene segment. A rearrangement counted as productive if the CDR3 had no stop codons and remained in frame with V and J, and every other rearrangement counted as non-productive. Following IMGT convention, CDR3 was defined as the stretch from the second conserved V-encoded cysteine up to the conserved J-encoded phenylalanine. The earlier analysis of 450 to 750 of the donors excluded any sequence lacking an unambiguous match to a single V gene segment. An earlier analysis of almost 600 of the donors classified V segments as functional when productive rearrangements were above 56.7% and as segregating when the standard deviation between donors was above 5%. A statistical classification framework was built for diagnosing cytomegalovirus status from the catalog of TCR beta chain sequences. A later analysis assigned V and J genes by comparing TCR nucleotide sequences with IMGT/GENE-DB human TR gene sequences. Using the TCRdist pipeline, a later analysis assigned CDR3 sequences along with most-parsimonious VDJ recombination scenarios. A later analysis defined each TCR beta chain by its CDR3 amino acid sequence plus V-gene family, and excluded reads lacking a unique V-gene family. As a way to deal with suspected cross-contamination and a sequencing artifact, a later analysis dropped 450 to 600 nucleotide sequences that were highly shared and had low generation probability. In a later analysis, a clonal expansion index for each public chain was calculated from normalized within-repertoire ranks of inferred template counts. In a later analysis, generation probabilities were computed with a VDJ recombination model fitted to out-of-frame rearrangements, and the resulting probabilities were checked against IGoR. In a later analysis, hypergeometric tests were used to score TCR-TCR, TCR-HLA and TCR-CMV co-occurrence, with a repertoire-size bias correction applied to TCR pairs. To estimate false discovery rates, a later analysis permuted the HLA or CMV assignments 20 times. In a later analysis, co-occurring TCRs were grouped with DBSCAN, and TCRdist sequence similarity was added when clustering was performed within HLA-allele-positive subsets. Repertoires with fewer than 30,000 or more than 120,000 public chains, plus five repertoires with anomalous nucleotide sharing, were excluded from co-occurrence clustering. This immuneACCESS table, as held by TCRdb, lists in-frame sequences with V and J called but not all clones. Of the missing ones, under half trace to an unresolved V gene in checked studies; the others have no known cause. That table furnishes V, J and clone size, whereas the DNA furnished D and trimming. This sample's listing comprises 65,000 to 85,000 clones. The biggest ten clones account for 1.7% of the sample.

The sequence derives from a woman in her 30s in good health and CMV-seronegative. The sequence joins TRBV9 to TRBJ2-1, and TRBD1 matches 7 of the central bases. What was sequenced was PBMCs. For the CDR3, the sequence is CASSVAGTANNEQFF. The bases read TGTGCCAGCAGCGTAGCCGGGACAGCCAACAATGAGCAGTTCTTC.